This record concerns one T cell receptor (beta chain) sequence. One entry per CDR3 protein, called by TCRdb with MiXCR from the RT-PCR reads. The table shows some 960,000 distinct CDR3 sequences, with 15% to 20% occurring only once. This entry belongs to a study of patients and donors after allogeneic stem cell transplantation. CDR3 size: 14 residues. CDR1 is MNHNS and CDR2 is SASEGT in the germline V gene. V was pared by 7 bases and J by 3 bases, with 13 bases between. This sequence was found in a human donor who was either an allogeneic HSCT recipient or a stem cell or donor lymphocyte infusion donor (not recorded which). It is not recorded whose cells these are; they may come from a transplant donor. The sample consisted of blood, either unsorted or a sorted T cell fraction (not recorded which). V gene TRBV6-1 combines with J gene TRBJ1-5; D not certain. The CDR3 DNA sequence: TGTGCCAGCAACCCGAGAGGGCTCAATCAGCCCCAGCATTTT. Residues: CASNPRGLNQPQHF.